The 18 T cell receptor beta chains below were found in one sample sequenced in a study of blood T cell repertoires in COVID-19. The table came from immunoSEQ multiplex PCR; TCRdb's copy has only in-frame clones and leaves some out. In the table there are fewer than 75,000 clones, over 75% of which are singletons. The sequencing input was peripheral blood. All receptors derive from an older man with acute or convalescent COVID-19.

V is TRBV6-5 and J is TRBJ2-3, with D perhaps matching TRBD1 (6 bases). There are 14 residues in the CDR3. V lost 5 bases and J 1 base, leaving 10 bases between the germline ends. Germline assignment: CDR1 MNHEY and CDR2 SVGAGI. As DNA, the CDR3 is TGTGCCAGCAGTAGTTCAGGGGGCACAGATACGCAGTATTTT. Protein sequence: CASSSSGGTDTQYF.

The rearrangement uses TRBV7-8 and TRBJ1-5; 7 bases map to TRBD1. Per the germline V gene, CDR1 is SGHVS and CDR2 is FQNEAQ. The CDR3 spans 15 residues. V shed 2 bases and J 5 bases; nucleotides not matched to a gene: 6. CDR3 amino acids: CASSLFRQGDQPQHF. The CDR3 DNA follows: TGTGCCAGCAGCTTATTTCGACAGGGAGATCAGCCCCAGCATTTT.

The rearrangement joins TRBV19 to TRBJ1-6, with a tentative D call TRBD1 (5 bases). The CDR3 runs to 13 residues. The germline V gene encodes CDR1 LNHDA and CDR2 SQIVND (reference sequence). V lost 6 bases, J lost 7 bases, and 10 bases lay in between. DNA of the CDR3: TGTGCCAGTAGGAACAGGCCCAATTCACCCCTCCACTTT. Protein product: CASRNRPNSPLHF.

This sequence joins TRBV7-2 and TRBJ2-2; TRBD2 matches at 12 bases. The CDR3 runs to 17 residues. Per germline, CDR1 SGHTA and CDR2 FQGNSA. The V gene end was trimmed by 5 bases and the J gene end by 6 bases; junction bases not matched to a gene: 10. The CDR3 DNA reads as TGTGCCAGCAGCCCCCTAGCGGGGGGGCTGAGACCCGGGGAGCTGTTTTTT. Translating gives CASSPLAGGLRPGELFF.

The CDR3 sequence is CASGGQGSTYEQYF. CDR3 nucleotides: TGTGCCAGCGGCGGACAGGGTTCGACCTACGAGCAGTACTTC. The J gene is TRBJ2-7, the V gene TRBV5-5, with 8 bases aligning to TRBD1. This CDR3 is 14 amino acids long. The V segment lost 7 bases and the J segment 2 bases; nucleotides outside the gene matches: 8. Germline V gives CDR1 SGHKS, CDR2 YYEKEE (reference sequence).

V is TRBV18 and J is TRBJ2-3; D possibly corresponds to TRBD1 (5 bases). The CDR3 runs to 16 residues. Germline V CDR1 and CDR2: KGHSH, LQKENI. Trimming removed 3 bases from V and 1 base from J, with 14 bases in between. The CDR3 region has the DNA TGTGCCAGCTCACCGATTTCAGGGATAGGCACAGATACGCAGTATTTT. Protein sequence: CASSPISGIGTDTQYF.

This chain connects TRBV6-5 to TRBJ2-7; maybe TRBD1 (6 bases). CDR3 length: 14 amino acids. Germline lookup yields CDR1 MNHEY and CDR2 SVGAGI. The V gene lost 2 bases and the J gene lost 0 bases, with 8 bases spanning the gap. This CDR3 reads CASSYRRGSYEQYF. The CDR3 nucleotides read TGTGCCAGCAGTTACCGCAGGGGCTCCTACGAGCAGTACTTC.

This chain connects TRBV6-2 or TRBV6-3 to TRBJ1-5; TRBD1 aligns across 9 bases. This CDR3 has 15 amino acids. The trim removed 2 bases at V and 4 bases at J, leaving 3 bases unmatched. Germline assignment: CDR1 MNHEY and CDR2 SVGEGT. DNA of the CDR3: TGTGCCAGCAGTTACGGGGGACAGGGAAATCAGCCCCAGCATTTT. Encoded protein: CASSYGGQGNQPQHF.

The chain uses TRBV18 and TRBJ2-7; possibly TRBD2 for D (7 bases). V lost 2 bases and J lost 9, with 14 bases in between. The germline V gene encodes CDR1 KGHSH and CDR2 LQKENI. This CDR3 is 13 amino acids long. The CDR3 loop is CASSPSEGGRQYF. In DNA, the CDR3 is TGTGCCAGCTCACCATCCGAGGGGGGGCGGCAGTACTTC.

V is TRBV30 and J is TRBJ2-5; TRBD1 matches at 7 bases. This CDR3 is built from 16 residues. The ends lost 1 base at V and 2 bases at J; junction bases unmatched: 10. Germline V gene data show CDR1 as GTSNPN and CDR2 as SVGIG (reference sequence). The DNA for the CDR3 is TGTGCCTGGAGTGCGCCACGGGACAGTCTACAAGAGACCCAGTACTTC. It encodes CAWSAPRDSLQETQYF. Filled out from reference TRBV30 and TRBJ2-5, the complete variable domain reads SQTIHQWPATLVQPVGSPLSLECTVEGTSNPNLYWYRQAAGRGLQLLFYSVGIGQISSEVPQNLSASRPQDRQFILSSKKLLLSDSGFYLCAWSAPRDSLQETQYFGPGTRLLVL.

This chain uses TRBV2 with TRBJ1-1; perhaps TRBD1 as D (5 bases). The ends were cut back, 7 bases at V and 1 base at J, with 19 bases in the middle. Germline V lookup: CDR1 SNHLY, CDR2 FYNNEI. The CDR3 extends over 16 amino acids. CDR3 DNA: TGTGCCAGCACCCGACCTGGGAGGGGTCCGAACACTGAAGCTTTCTTT. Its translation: CASTRPGRGPNTEAFF.

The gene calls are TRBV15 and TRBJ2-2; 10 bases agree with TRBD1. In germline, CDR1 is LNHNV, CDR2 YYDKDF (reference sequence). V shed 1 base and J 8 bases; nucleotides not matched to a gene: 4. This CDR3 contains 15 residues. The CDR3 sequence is CATSRGGTGVGELFF. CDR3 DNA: TGTGCCACCAGCAGAGGTGGGACAGGGGTTGGGGAGCTGTTTTTT.

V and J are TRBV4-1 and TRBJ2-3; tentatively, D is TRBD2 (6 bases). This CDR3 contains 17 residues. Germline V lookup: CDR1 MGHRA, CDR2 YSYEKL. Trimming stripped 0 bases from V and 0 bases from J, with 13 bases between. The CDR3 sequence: CASSQEPAGPSTDTQYF. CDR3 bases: TGCGCCAGCAGCCAAGAGCCGGCGGGGCCTAGCACAGATACGCAGTATTTT.

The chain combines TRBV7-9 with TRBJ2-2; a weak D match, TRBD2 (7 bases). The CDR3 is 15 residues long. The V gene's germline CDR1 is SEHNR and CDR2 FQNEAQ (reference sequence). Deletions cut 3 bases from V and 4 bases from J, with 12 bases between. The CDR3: CASSFGGLFTGELFF. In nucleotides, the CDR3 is TGTGCCAGCAGCTTCGGGGGGCTGTTCACCGGGGAGCTGTTTTTT.

CDR3 sequence: CASSYPGRETQYF. The CDR3 nucleotides are TGTGCCAGCAGTTACCCGGGTCGGGAGACCCAGTACTTC. V and J are TRBV6-5 and TRBJ2-5; no clear D. From germline, CDR1 is MNHEY and CDR2 SVGAGI. V shed 2 bases and J shed 5 bases, with 9 bases lying between them. The CDR3 contains 13 residues.

CDR3 coding DNA: TGTGCCAGCAGCTCCGGGGGTACCGGGGAGCTGTTTTTT. This translates into CASSSGGTGELFF. The chain combines TRBV7-3 with TRBJ2-2, with TRBD2 as a possible D gene (6 bases). CDR1 is SGHTA and CDR2 is FQGTGA in the germline V gene. The ends were cut back, 4 bases at V and 5 bases at J, with 8 bases in the middle. The CDR3 has 13 residues.

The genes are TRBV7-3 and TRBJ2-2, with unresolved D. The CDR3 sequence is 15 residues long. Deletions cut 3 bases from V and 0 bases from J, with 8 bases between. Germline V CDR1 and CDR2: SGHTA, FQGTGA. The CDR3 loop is CASSFDSSNTGELFF. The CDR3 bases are TGTGCCAGCAGCTTCGACTCCTCGAACACCGGGGAGCTGTTTTTT.

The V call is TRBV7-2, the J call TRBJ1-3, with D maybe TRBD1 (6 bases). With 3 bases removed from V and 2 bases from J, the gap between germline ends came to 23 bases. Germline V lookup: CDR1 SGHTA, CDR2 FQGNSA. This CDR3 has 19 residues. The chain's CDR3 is CASSFAPSRRQVTGNTIYF. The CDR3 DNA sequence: TGTGCCAGCAGCTTTGCCCCGAGTCGCCGACAGGTTACTGGAAACACCATATATTTT.